The 16 T cell receptor beta chains below all came from one sample that was sequenced in a study of T-cell memory formation after mild COVID-19. TCRdb itself ran the 5' RACE reads through MiXCR, one entry per CDR3 protein. The sample records about 280,000 distinct CDR3 sequences, around 8% being singletons. What was sequenced was PBMCs or a T cell subset sorted from them (not recorded which). The receptors derive from a man aged 18 to 35 who had mild COVID-19 (a few samples of this study predate the infection). Cell type and time point are not known.

There are a few counts of this clonotype. The rearrangement links TRBV2 to TRBJ1-5, with D unresolved. Trimming removed 6 bases at V and 3 bases at J, with 12 bases between. Germline loops: CDR1 SNHLY, CDR2 FYNNEI. The CDR3 covers 14 residues. CDR3 loop: CASSAGRTNQPQHF. CDR3 nucleotides: TGTGCCAGCAGCGCCGGGAGAACCAATCAGCCCCAGCATTTT.

The rearrangement links TRBV19 to TRBJ2-1; 7 nucleotides agree with TRBD1. The CDR3 consists of 13 residues. J gave up 7 bases and V 4 bases, and 4 bases lay outside the gene matches. Germline V CDR1 and CDR2: LNHDA, SQIVND (reference sequence). CDR3 DNA: TGTGCCAGTAGTAGGGTGGGACAGAATGAGCAGTTCTTC. It codes for CASSRVGQNEQFF. Drawing the rest from reference TRBV19 and TRBJ2-1, the complete variable domain is DGGITQSPKYLFRKEGQNVTLSCEQNLNHDAMYWYRQDPGQGLRLIYYSQIVNDFQKGDIAEGYSVSREKKESFPLTVTSAQKNPTAFYLCASSRVGQNEQFFGPGTRLTVL.

This clonotype showed up just a few times. V and J are TRBV20-1 and TRBJ1-1; D not resolved. Trimming pared 4 bases from V and 0 bases from J, leaving 12 bases between. Germline V gene sequence: CDR1 DFQATT, CDR2 SNEGSKA (reference sequence). The CDR3 has 14 amino acids. The chain's CDR3 is CSAMTGSMNTEAFF. The DNA for the CDR3 is TGCAGTGCTATGACGGGATCCATGAACACTGAAGCTTTCTTT.

This clonotype was picked up one time. The chain has TRBV5-1 and TRBJ2-2, with D unclear. In germline, CDR1 is SGHRS, CDR2 YFSETQ. The CDR3 covers 13 residues. V gave up 5 bases and J gave up 4 bases, with 9 bases separating them. CDR3 sequence reads: CASRGTITGELFF. The CDR3 DNA reads TGCGCCAGCAGGGGCACGATCACCGGGGAGCTGTTTTTT. Full variable domain (outside the CDR3, taken from reference TRBV5-1 and TRBJ2-2): KAGVTQTPRYLIKTRGQQVTLSCSPISGHRSVSWYQQTPGQGLQFLFEYFSETQRNKGNFPGRFSGRQFSNSRSEMNVSTLELGDSALYLCASRGTITGELFFGEGSRLTVL.

The chain links TRBV27 to TRBJ2-4; D may match TRBD1 or TRBD2 (5 bases each). Trimming took 5 bases from V and 7 from J, leaving 21 bases between them. The CDR3 spans 16 residues. Germline values: CDR1 MNHEY, CDR2 SMNVEV (reference sequence). CDR3 sequence reads: CASSPRDPSRGNIQYF. CDR3 DNA sequence: TGTGCCAGCAGTCCCCGGGACCCCTCCCGAGGGAACATTCAGTACTTC.

This chain uses TRBV4-3 with TRBJ2-2, with 7 bases aligning to TRBD2. Germline trimming cut 1 base from V and 7 bases from J; bases unmatched to any gene: 6. CDR1 and CDR2 (germline): LGHNA, YSLEER. This CDR3 comprises 15 residues. The DNA of the CDR3 is TGCGCCAGCAGCCAAGGGTCGGGGGGTTTCGGGGAGCTGTTTTTT. Translating gives CASSQGSGGFGELFF.

This clonotype was observed a handful of times. V and J are TRBV5-1 and TRBJ2-3; D gene unclear. The V end lost 0 bases, the J end lost 4 bases, and 12 bases lay between the germline ends. Germline CDR1 is SGHRS and CDR2 is YFSETQ. The CDR3 is made up of 15 amino acids. The DNA for the CDR3 is TGCGCCAGCAGCTTGGCGTATTCCGGCGCAGATACGCAGTATTTT. Amino acid sequence: CASSLAYSGADTQYF.

This clonotype was observed a few times. One junction end disagrees with the germline gene, perhaps due to a read error. DNA of the CDR3: TGTGCCAGCAGTTTACTGAGGACCCCTACGAGAATCTTC. It specifies CASSLLRTPTRIF. The rearrangement joins TRBV12-3 or TRBV12-4 to TRBJ2-1, with D unresolved. The CDR3 extends over 13 amino acids.

This clonotype turned up a few times. The chain combines TRBV27 with TRBJ2-5; the match to TRBD1 covers 7 bases. Germline CDR1 reads MNHEY; CDR2 reads SMNVEV (reference sequence). There are 14 residues in the CDR3. Unmatched junction bases numbered 7, after V lost 4 bases and J lost 5 bases. The CDR3 sequence: CASSSYTGAETQYF. The DNA for the CDR3 is TGTGCCAGCAGTTCCTACACAGGGGCTGAGACCCAGTACTTC.

The chain links TRBV6-2 or TRBV6-3 to TRBJ1-5, with no clear D. V shed 2 bases and J shed 3 bases, with 8 bases lying between them. The CDR3 covers 14 residues. Germline CDR1 reads MNHEY; CDR2 reads SVGEGT. The CDR3 protein is CASSYGSNNQPQHF. The CDR3 DNA sequence: TGTGCCAGCAGTTACGGTAGCAACAATCAGCCCCAGCATTTT.

The rearrangement joins TRBV7-9 to TRBJ1-2, with a possible D match to TRBD1 (5 bases). V shed 5 bases and J shed 9 bases, with 16 bases lying between them. Germline values: CDR1 SEHNR, CDR2 FQNEAQ (reference sequence). The CDR3 runs to 13 residues. The CDR3, as DNA: TGTGCCAGCAGCCCTAGACAGTCCGGCCGCTACACCTTC. Its protein product is CASSPRQSGRYTF.

This clonotype was detected only once. The chain links TRBV5-1 to TRBJ2-6; a possible D gene is TRBD1 (5 bases). CDR1 and CDR2 (germline): SGHRS, YFSETQ. CDR3 length: 18 amino acids. V lost 0 bases and J 0 bases, leaving 13 bases between the germline ends. Here the CDR3 DNA reads TGCGCCAGCAGCTTGGGTACTGGGGCCTCCTCTGGGGCCAACGTCCTGACTTTC. Translating gives CASSLGTGASSGANVLTF.

In this sample, this clonotype turned up many times. CDR3 amino acids: CASSHGARDTEAFF. The CDR3 region has the DNA TGTGCCAGCAGCCACGGGGCCAGGGATACTGAAGCTTTCTTT. The chain recombines TRBV12-3 or TRBV12-4 with TRBJ1-1; possibly TRBD1 for D (5 bases). V lost 6 bases and J 5 bases, leaving 16 bases between the germline ends. There are 14 residues in the CDR3.

Notes on this clonotype: Given a much more abundant clone one base away, this may be a read error. The chain is built from TRBV4-2 and TRBJ2-1; unclear D gene. CDR3 length: 13 residues. Deletions cut 5 bases from V and 8 bases from J, with 13 bases between. Germline assignment: CDR1 LGHNA and CDR2 YNFKEQ. CDR3 nucleotides: TGTGCCAGCAGCTATGGGCGGAAGGATGAGCAGTTCTTC. This translates into CASSYGRKDEQFF.

This clonotype was seen a few times. CDR3 amino acids: CASSPLTDGYTF. CDR3 in DNA: TGCGCCAGCAGCCCTCTCACGGATGGCTACACCTTC. J is TRBJ1-2 and V is TRBV5-1; no definite D call. The CDR3 runs 12 residues. CDR1 is SGHRS, CDR2 YFSETQ, per germline. V shed 4 bases and J shed 6 bases, with 10 bases lying between them.

The chain recombines TRBV6-1 with TRBJ1-1; maybe TRBD1 (6 bases). Looked up from germline, CDR1 is MNHNS and CDR2 is SASEGT. The germline V and J ends were trimmed by 6 bases and 5 bases, with 13 bases remaining between them. The CDR3 is made up of 13 amino acids. The DNA of the CDR3 is TGTGCCAGCAGCCCCCAGGGGAGGACTGAAGCTTTCTTT. Protein: CASSPQGRTEAFF.